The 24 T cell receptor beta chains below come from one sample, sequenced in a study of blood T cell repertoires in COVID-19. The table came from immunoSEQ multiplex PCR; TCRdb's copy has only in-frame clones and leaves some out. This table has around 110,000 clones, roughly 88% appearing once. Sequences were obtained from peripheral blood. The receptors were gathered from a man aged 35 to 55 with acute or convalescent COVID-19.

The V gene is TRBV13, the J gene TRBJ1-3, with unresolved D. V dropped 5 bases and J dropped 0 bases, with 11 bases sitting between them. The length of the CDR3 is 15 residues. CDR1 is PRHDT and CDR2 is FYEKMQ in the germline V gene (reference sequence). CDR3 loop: CASSIRGNSGNTIYF. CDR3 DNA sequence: TGTGCCAGCAGCATACGCGGAAACTCTGGAAACACCATATATTTT.

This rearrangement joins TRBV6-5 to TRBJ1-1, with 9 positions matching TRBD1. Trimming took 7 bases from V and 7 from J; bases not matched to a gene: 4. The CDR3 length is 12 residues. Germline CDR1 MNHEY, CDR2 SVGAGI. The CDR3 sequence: CASTGDRDEAFF. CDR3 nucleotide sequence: TGTGCCAGCACCGGGGACAGGGATGAAGCTTTCTTT.

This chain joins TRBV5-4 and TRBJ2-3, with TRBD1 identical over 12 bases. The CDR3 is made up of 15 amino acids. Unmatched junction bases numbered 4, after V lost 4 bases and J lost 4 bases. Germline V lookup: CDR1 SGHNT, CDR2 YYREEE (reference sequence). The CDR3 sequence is CASSRGTGGADTQYF. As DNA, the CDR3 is TGTGCCAGCAGCCGCGGGACAGGGGGCGCAGATACGCAGTATTTT.

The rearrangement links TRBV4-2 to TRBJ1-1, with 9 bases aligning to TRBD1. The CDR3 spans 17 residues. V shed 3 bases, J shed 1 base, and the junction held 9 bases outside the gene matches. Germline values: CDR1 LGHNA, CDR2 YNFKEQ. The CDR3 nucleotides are TGTGCCAGCAGCCAGCCCACCGGGACAGGGTCGAACACTGAAGCTTTCTTT. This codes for CASSQPTGTGSNTEAFF.

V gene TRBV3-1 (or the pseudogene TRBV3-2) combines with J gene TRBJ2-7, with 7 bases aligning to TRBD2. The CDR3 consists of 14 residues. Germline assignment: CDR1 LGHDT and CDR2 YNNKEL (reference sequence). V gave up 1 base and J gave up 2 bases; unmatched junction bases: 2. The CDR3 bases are TGTGCCAGCAGCCAAGGCGGGGGAGCCTACGAGCAGTACTTC. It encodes CASSQGGGAYEQYF.

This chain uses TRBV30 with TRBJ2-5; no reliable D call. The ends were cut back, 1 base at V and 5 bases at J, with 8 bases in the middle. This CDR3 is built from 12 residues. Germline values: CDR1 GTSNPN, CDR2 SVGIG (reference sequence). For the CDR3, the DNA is TGTGCCTGGAGTGAGTCGGGTGAGACCCAGTACTTC. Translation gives CAWSESGETQYF.

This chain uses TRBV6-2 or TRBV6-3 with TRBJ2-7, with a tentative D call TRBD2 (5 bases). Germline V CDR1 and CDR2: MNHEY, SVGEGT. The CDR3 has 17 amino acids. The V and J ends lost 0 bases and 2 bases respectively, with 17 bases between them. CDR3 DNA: TGTGCCAGCAGTTACTCGAGGACTTGGGGAGTCCCCTACGAGCAGTACTTC. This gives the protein CASSYSRTWGVPYEQYF.

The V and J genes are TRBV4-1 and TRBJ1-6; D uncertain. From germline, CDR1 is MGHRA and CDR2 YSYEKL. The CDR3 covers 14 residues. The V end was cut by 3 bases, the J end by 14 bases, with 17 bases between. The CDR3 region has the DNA TGCGCCAGCAGCCACCTGATGGACGGGAAGGCCCTCCACTTT. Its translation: CASSHLMDGKALHF.

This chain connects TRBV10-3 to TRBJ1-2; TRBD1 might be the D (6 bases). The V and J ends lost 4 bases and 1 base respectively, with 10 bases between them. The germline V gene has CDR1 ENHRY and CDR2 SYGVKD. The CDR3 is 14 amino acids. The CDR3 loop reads CAISAGTINYGYTF. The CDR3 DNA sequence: TGTGCCATCAGTGCCGGGACAATTAACTATGGCTACACCTTC.

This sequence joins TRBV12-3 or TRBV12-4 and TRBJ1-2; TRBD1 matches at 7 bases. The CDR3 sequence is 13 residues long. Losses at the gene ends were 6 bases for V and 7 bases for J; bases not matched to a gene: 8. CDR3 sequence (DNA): TGTGCCAGCAGCACCGGGACAGTGTCTGGCTACACCTTC. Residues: CASSTGTVSGYTF.

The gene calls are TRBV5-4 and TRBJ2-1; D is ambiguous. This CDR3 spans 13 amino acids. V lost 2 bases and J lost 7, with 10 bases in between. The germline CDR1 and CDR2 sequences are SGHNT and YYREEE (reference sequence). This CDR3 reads CASSFKSGNEQFF. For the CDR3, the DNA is TGTGCCAGCAGCTTTAAATCCGGGAATGAGCAGTTCTTC.

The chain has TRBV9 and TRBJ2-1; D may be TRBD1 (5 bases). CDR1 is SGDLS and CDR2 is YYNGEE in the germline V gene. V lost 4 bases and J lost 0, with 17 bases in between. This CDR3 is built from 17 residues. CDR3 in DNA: TGTGCCAGCAGCCCCCTTTGGGTGGGGCACTCCTACAATGAGCAGTTCTTC. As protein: CASSPLWVGHSYNEQFF.

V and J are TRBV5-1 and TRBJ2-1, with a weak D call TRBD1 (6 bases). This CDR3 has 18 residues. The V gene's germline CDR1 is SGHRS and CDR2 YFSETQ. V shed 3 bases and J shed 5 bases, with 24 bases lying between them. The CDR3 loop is CASSSRTDHLGSHNEQFF. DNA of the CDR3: TGCGCCAGCAGCTCGCGGACAGACCATCTCGGCTCACACAATGAGCAGTTCTTC.

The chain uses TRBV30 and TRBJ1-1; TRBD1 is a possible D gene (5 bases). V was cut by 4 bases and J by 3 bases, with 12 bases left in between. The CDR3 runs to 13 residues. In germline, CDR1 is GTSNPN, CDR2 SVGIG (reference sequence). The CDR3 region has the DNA TGTGCCTGGAATATAGACAGATACACTGAAGCTTTCTTT. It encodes CAWNIDRYTEAFF. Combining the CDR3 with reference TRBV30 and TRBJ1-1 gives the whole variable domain SQTIHQWPATLVQPVGSPLSLECTVEGTSNPNLYWYRQAAGRGLQLLFYSVGIGQISSEVPQNLSASRPQDRQFILSSKKLLLSDSGFYLCAWNIDRYTEAFFGQGTRLTVV.

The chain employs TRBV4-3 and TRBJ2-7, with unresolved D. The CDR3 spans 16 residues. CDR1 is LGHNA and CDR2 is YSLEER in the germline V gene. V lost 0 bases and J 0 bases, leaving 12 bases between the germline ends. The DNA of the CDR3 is TGCGCCAGCAGCCAAGATTTGTCAGACTCCTCCTACGAGCAGTACTTC. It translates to CASSQDLSDSSYEQYF.

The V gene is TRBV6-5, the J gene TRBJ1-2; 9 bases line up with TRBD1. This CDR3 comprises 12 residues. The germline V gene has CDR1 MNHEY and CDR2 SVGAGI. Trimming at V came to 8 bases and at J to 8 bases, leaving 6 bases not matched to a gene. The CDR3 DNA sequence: TGTGCCAGCGGACAGGGGACGCGGGGCTACACCTTC. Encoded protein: CASGQGTRGYTF.

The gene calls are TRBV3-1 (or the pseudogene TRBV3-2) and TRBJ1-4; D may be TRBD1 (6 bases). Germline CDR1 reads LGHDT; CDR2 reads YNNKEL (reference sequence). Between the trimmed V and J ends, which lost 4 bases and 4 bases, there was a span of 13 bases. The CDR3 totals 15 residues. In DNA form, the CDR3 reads TGTGCCAGCAGCCCGGGGGGCGGAGATAATGAAAAACTGTTTTTT. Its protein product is CASSPGGGDNEKLFF.

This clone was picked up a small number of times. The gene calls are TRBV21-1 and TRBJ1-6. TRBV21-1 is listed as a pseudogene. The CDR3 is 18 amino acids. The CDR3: CASSAGRSLSSYNSPLHF. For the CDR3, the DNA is TGTGCCAGCAGCGCGGGACGGTCCTTGAGCTCCTATAATTCACCCCTCCACTTT.

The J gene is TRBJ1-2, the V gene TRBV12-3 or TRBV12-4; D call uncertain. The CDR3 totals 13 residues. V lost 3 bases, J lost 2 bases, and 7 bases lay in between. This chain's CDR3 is CASSFRENYGYTF. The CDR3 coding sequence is TGTGCCAGCAGTTTTAGGGAGAACTATGGCTACACCTTC.

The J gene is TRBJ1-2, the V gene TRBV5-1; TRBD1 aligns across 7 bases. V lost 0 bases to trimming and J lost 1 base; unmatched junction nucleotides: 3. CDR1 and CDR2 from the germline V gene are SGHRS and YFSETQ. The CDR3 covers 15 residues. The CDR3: CASSLDTGVNYGYTF. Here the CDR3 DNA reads TGCGCCAGCAGCTTGGATACAGGGGTTAACTATGGCTACACCTTC.

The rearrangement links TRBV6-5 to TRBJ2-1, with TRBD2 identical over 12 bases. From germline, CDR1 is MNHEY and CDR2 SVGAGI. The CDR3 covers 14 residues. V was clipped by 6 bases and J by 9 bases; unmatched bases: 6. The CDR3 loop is CASRPSGGVGEQFF. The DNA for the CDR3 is TGTGCCAGCAGACCTAGCGGGGGGGTCGGTGAGCAGTTCTTC.

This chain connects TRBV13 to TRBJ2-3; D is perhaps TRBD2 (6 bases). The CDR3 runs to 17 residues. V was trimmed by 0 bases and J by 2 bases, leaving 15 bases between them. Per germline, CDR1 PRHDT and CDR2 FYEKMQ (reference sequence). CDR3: CASSLGTGLRTTDTQYF. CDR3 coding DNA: TGTGCCAGCAGCTTAGGGACTGGACTAAGAACCACAGATACGCAGTATTTT.

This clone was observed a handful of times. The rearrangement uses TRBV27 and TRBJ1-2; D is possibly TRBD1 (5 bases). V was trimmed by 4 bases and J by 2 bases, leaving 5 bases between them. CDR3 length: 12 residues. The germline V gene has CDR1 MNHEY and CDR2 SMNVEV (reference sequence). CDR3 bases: TGTGCCAGCAGTTCAGGGAACTATGGCTACACCTTC. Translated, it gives CASSSGNYGYTF.

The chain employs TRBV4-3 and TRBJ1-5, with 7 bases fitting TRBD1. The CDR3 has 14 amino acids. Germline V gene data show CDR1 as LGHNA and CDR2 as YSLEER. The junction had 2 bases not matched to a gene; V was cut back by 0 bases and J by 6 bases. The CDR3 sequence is CASSQDTGVQPQHF. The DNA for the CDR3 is TGCGCCAGCAGCCAAGATACAGGGGTTCAGCCCCAGCATTTT.